The 9 T cell receptor beta chains below come from one sample, sequenced in a study of human T cells and chemical hapten exposure (dated by TCRdb to about 2021). Library preparation was by RACE. The data were produced on a NextSeq 500. TCRdb cleaned the public reads at Q25 with fastp, built clones with MiXCR and kept in-frame beta chains. Rows are unified per CDR3 protein, each entry keeping the most common DNA and genes. The sample table lists about 98,000 distinct CDR3 sequences, under 14% of them with a count of one. The ten largest clones add up to 2.5% to 4% of the sample. Reading the label with the study, this specimen's time point is: pre-sensitization, week 0. The treatment or condition label on this specimen signifies: therapeutic diphenylcyclopropenone sensitization with weekly scalp DPC. This material consisted of whole blood, taken in connection with sensitization to the hapten diphenylcyclopropenone (DPC). All receptors come from a woman aged 55-70 years with alopecia areata. Some clones in this sample may be carry-over from other donors' samples.

There are many counts of this clonotype. The chain combines TRBV2 with TRBJ1-1, with D tentatively TRBD1 (5 bases). The CDR3 has 13 amino acids. Germline CDR1 SNHLY, CDR2 FYNNEI. Between the trimmed V and J ends, which lost 8 bases and 5 bases, there was a span of 15 bases. CDR3 nucleotide sequence: TGTGCCAGCCCTCGGGTCGGGGGAACTGAAGCTTTCTTT. Amino acid sequence: CASPRVGGTEAFF.

The CDR3 spells CASSFSGANTEAFF. CDR3 nucleotides: TGCGCCAGCAGCTTTTCAGGGGCGAACACTGAAGCTTTCTTT. The rearrangement uses TRBV5-1 and TRBJ1-1; possibly TRBD1 for D (6 bases). V gave up 2 bases and J gave up 1 base, with 9 bases separating them. From germline, CDR1 is SGHRS and CDR2 YFSETQ. This CDR3 has 14 amino acids.

The genes are TRBV24-1 and TRBJ1-5, with D perhaps matching TRBD1 (5 bases). Germline V lookup: CDR1 KGHDR, CDR2 SFDVKD. This CDR3 is built from 12 residues. The germline V and J ends were trimmed by 7 bases and 7 bases, with 10 bases remaining between them. The CDR3 here is CATSLTGQPQHF. The CDR3 bases are TGTGCCACCAGCCTCACAGGACAGCCCCAGCATTTT.

The rearrangement joins TRBV12-3 or TRBV12-4 to TRBJ1-5; D perhaps matches TRBD1 (6 bases). The CDR3 is 13 amino acids. V was trimmed by 6 bases and J by 4 bases, leaving 10 bases between them. The CDR3 here is CASSGQTNQPQHF. The CDR3 DNA is TGTGCCAGCAGCGGACAGACTAATCAGCCCCAGCATTTT.

This clonotype was seen a handful of times. This rearrangement joins TRBV3-1 to TRBJ2-3; D gene ambiguous. The ends were cut back, 0 bases at V and 2 bases at J, with 9 bases in the middle. The germline V gene encodes CDR1 LGHDT and CDR2 YNNKEL (reference sequence). This CDR3 has 15 amino acids. DNA of the CDR3: TGTGCCAGCAGCCAAGATTTGCAGACCACAGATACGCAGTATTTT. This translates into CASSQDLQTTDTQYF.

Regarding this clonotype: The CDR3 carries no conserved terminal phenylalanine or tryptophan, so it likely arises from a read error. This chain uses TRBV9 with TRBJ1-1; TRBD1 aligns across 8 bases. The length of the CDR3 is 17 residues. V trimming: 0 bases; J trimming: 3 bases; junction bases outside the gene matches: 10. Germline V lookup: CDR1 SGDLS, CDR2 YYNGEE. CDR3 nucleotides: TGTGCCAGCAGCGTAGCCAGCACAGGGGGTGGGGACACTGAAGCTTTCTAT. It is translated as CASSVASTGGGDTEAFY.

This chain joins TRBV18 and TRBJ2-3, with D uncertain. V was pared by 0 bases and J by 2 bases, with 9 bases between. Germline assignment: CDR1 KGHSH and CDR2 LQKENI. The CDR3 consists of 15 residues. CDR3 nucleotides: TGTGCCAGCTCACCACCAGGGTGGTCCACAGATACGCAGTATTTT. Its protein is CASSPPGWSTDTQYF.

A few counts support this clonotype. CDR3 sequence (DNA): TGTGCCATCTCTGAGGTAGCAGAGACCCAGTACTTC. Translating gives CAISEVAETQYF. This chain links TRBV10-3 with TRBJ2-5; D is undetermined. V lost 8 bases and J lost 4, with 11 bases in between. In germline, CDR1 is ENHRY, CDR2 SYGVKD. This CDR3 is built from 12 residues.

The chain has TRBV12-3 or TRBV12-4 and TRBJ2-7; TRBD2 is a possible D gene (7 bases). This CDR3 has 12 residues. With 1 base removed from V and 11 bases from J, the gap between germline ends came to 12 bases. This CDR3 reads CASSLEGEGEYF. The CDR3 DNA reads as TGTGCCAGCAGTTTAGAGGGGGAGGGGGAGTACTTC.